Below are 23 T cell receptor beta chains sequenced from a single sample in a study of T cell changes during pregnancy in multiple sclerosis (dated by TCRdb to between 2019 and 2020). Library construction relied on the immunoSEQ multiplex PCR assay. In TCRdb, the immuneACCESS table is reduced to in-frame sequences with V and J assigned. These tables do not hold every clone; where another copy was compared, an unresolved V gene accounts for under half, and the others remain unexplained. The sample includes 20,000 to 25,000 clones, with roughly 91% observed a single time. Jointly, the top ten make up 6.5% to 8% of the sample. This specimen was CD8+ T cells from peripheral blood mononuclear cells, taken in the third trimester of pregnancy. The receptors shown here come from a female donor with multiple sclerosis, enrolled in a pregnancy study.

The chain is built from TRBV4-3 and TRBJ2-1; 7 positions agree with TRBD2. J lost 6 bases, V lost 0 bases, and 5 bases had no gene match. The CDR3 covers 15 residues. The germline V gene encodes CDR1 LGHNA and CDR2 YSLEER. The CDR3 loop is CASSQEGGVTNEQFF. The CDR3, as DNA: TGCGCCAGCAGCCAAGAGGGGGGGGTCACCAATGAGCAGTTCTTC.

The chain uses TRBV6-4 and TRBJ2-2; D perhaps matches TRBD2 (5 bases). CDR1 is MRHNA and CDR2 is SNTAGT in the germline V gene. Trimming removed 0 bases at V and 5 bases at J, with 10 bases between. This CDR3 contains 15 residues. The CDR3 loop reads CASSDSADSTGELFF. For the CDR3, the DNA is TGTGCCAGCAGTGACTCCGCGGACTCAACCGGGGAGCTGTTTTTT.

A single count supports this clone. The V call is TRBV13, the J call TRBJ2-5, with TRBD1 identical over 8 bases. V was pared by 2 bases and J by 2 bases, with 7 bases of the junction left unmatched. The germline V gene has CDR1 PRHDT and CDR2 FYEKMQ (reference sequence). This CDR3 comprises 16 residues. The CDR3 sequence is CASSLSTGGYQETQYF. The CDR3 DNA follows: TGTGCCAGCAGCTTAAGTACAGGGGGATATCAAGAGACCCAGTACTTC. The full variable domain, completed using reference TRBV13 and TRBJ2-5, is AAGVIQSPRHLIKEKRETATLKCYPIPRHDTVYWYQQGPGQDPQFLISFYEKMQSDKGSIPDRFSAQQFSDYHSELNMSSLELGDSALYFCASSLSTGGYQETQYFGPGTRLLVL.

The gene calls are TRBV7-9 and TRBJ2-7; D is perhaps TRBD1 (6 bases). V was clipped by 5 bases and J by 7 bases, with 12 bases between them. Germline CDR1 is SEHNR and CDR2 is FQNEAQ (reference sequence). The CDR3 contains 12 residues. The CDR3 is CASSGGGLEQYF. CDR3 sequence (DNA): TGTGCCAGCAGCGGGGGCGGTCTGGAGCAGTACTTC. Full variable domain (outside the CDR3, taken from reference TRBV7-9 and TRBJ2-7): DTGVSQNPRHKITKRGQNVTFRCDPISEHNRLYWYRQTLGQGPEFLTYFQNEAQLEKSRLLSDRFSAERPKGSFSTLEIQRTEQGDSAMYLCASSGGGLEQYFGPGTRLTVT.

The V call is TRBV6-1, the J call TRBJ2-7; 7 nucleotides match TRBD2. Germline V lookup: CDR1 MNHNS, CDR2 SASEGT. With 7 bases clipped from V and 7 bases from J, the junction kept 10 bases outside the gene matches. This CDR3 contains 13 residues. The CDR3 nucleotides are TGTGCCAGCACTCCCCGGGGGGTGTGGGAGCAGTACTTC. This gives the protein CASTPRGVWEQYF.

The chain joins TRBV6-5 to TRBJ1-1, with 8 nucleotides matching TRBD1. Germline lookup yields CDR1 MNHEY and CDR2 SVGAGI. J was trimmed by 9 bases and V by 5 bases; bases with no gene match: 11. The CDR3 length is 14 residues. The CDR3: CASSPPTGEWKAFF. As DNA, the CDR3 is TGTGCCAGCAGTCCCCCGACAGGGGAGTGGAAAGCTTTCTTT.

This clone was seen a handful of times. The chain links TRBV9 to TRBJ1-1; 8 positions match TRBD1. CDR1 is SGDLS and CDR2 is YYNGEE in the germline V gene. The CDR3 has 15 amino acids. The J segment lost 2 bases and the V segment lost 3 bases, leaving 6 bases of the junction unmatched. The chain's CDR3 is CASSARQGINTEAFF. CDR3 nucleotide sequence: TGTGCCAGCAGCGCCCGACAGGGGATCAACACTGAAGCTTTCTTT.

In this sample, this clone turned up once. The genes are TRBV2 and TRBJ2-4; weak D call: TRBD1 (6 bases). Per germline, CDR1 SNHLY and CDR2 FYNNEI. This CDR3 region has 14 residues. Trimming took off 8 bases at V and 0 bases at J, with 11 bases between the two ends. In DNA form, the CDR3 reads TGTGCCAGCGGGGGCCGGTTAGCCAAAAACATTCAGTACTTC. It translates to CASGGRLAKNIQYF.

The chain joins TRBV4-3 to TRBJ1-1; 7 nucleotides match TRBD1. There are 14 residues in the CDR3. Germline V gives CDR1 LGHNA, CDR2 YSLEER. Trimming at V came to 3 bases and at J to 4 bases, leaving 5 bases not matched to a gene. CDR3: CASSHLSGGTEAFF. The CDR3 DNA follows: TGCGCCAGCAGCCATCTTTCAGGGGGCACTGAAGCTTTCTTT.

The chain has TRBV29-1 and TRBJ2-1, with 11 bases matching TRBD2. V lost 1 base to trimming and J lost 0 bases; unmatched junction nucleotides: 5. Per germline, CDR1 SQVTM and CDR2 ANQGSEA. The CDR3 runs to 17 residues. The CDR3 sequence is CSVEGLAGLSSYNEQFF. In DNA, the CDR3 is TGCAGCGTTGAAGGACTAGCGGGATTGAGCTCCTACAATGAGCAGTTCTTC.

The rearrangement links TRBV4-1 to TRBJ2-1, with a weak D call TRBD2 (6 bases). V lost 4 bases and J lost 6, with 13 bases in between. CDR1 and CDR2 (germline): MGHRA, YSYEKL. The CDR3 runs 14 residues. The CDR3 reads CASSPSPGGNEQFF. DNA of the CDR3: TGCGCCAGCAGCCCGTCCCCCGGGGGCAATGAGCAGTTCTTC.

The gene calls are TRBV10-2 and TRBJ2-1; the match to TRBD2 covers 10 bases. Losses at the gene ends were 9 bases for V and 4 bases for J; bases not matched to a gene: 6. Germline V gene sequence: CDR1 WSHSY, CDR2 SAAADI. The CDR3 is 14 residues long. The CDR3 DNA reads TGCGCCAGTCTCCCAGCGGGAGGGTACAATGAGCAGTTCTTC. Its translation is CASLPAGGYNEQFF.

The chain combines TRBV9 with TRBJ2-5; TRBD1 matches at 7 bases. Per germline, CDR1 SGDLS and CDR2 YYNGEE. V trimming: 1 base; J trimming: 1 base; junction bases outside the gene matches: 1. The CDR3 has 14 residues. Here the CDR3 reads CASSVWDSQETQYF. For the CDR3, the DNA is TGTGCCAGCAGCGTATGGGACAGCCAAGAGACCCAGTACTTC.

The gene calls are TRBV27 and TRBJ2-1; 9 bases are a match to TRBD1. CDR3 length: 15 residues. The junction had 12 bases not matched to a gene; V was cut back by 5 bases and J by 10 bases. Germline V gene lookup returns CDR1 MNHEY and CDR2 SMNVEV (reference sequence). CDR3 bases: TGTGCCAGCAGTCCTACGGGACAGGGTGCAAACGAGCAGTTCTTC. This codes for CASSPTGQGANEQFF.

The CDR3 region is CAISEQRSYEQYF. The CDR3 bases are TGTGCCATCAGTGAACAGCGGAGCTACGAGCAGTACTTC. V is TRBV10-3 and J is TRBJ2-7, with a possible D match to TRBD2 (5 bases). This CDR3 has 13 residues. Trimming shortened V by 3 bases and J by 3 bases, and 9 bases separated the two germline ends. CDR1 and CDR2 (germline): ENHRY, SYGVKD.

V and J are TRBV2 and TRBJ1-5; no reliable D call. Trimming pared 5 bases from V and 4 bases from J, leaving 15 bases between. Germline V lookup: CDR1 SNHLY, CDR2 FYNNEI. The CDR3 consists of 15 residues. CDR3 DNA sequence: TGTGCCAGCAGTAGGTCCGGAGCTTTTAATCAGCCCCAGCATTTT. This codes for CASSRSGAFNQPQHF.

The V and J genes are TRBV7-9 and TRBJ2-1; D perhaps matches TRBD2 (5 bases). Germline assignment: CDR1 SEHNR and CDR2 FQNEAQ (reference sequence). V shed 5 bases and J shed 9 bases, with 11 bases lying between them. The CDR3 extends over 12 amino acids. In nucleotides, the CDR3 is TGTGCCAGCAGCCTAGAAACTAGTGAGCAGTTCTTC. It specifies CASSLETSEQFF. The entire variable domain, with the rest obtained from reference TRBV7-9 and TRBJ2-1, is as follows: DTGVSQNPRHKITKRGQNVTFRCDPISEHNRLYWYRQTLGQGPEFLTYFQNEAQLEKSRLLSDRFSAERPKGSFSTLEIQRTEQGDSAMYLCASSLETSEQFFGPGTRLTVL.

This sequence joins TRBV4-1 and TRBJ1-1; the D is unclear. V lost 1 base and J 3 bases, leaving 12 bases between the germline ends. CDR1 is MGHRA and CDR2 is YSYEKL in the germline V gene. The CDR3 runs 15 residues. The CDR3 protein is CASSQARAAYTEAFF. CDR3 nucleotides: TGCGCCAGCAGCCAAGCGCGGGCGGCTTACACTGAAGCTTTCTTT.

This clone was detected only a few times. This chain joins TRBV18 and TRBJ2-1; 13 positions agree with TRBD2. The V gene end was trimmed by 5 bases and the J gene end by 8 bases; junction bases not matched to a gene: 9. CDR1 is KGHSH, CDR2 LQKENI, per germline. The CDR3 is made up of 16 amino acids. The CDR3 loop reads CASSFLTSGRRDEQFF. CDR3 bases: TGTGCCAGCTCATTCCTGACTAGCGGGAGGCGGGATGAGCAGTTCTTC.

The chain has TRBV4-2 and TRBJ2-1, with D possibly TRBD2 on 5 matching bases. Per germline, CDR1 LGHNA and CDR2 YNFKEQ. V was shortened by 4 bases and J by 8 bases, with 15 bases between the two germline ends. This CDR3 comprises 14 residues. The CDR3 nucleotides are TGTGCCAGCAGCCTGGACTGGGAGAAGGATGAGCAGTTCTTC. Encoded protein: CASSLDWEKDEQFF.

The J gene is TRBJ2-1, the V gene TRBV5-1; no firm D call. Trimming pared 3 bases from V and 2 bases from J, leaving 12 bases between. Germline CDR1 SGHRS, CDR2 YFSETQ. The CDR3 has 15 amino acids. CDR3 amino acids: CASSSAELPYNEQFF. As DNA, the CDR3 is TGCGCCAGCAGCTCTGCGGAGCTCCCCTACAATGAGCAGTTCTTC.

The CDR3 loop is CAWSGSGGGYGYTF. The CDR3 DNA reads TGTGCCTGGAGTGGTTCAGGGGGCGGCTATGGCTACACCTTC. V usage is TRBV30 and J usage is TRBJ1-2, with 8 bases lining up with TRBD1. The CDR3 covers 14 residues. CDR1 is GTSNPN and CDR2 is SVGIG in the germline V gene (reference sequence). Trimming cost V 1 base and J 4 bases; bases outside gene matches: 5.

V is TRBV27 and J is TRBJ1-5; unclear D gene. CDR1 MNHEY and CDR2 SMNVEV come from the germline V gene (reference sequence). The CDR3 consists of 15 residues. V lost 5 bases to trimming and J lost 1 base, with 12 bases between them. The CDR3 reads CASSPYSGSNQPQHF. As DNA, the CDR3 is TGTGCCAGCAGTCCCTACAGTGGGAGCAATCAGCCCCAGCATTTT.